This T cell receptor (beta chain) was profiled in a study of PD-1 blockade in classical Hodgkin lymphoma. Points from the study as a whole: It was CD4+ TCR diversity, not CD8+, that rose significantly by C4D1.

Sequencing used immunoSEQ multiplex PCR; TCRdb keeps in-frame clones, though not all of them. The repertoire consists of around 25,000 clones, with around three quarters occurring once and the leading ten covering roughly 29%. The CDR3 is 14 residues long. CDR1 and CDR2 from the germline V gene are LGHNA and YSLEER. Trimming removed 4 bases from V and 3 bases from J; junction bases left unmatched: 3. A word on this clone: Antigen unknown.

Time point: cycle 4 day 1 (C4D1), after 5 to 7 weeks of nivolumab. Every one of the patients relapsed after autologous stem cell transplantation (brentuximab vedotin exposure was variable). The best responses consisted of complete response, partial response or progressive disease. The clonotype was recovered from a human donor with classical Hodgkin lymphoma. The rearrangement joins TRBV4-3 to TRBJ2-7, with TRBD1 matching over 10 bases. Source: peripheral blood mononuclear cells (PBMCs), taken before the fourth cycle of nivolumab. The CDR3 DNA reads TGCGCCAGCAGCCCCGGGACAGGGGACTACGAGCAGTACTTC. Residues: CASSPGTGDYEQYF.